This T cell receptor (beta chain) was identified in a study of T cell changes during pregnancy in multiple sclerosis. Assay: immunoSEQ multiplex PCR; the TCRdb copy retains only in-frame clones and omits some. This sample has 45,000 to 65,000 clones; about 90% occur once, and the top ten carry 0.5%. The germline gives CDR1 SGHTA, CDR2 FQGNSA. Trimming took 10 bases from V and 3 from J; bases not matched to a gene: 6. This CDR3 contains 13 residues. The sample here was CD4+ T cells from peripheral blood mononuclear cells, taken in the third trimester of pregnancy. This clonotype originated in a female donor with multiple sclerosis, enrolled in a pregnancy study. V is TRBV7-2 and J is TRBJ2-5, with TRBD2 identical over 9 bases. DNA of the CDR3: TGTGCCATTACGGGACTAGCTAAAGAGACCCAGTACTTC. Translation: CAITGLAKETQYF.